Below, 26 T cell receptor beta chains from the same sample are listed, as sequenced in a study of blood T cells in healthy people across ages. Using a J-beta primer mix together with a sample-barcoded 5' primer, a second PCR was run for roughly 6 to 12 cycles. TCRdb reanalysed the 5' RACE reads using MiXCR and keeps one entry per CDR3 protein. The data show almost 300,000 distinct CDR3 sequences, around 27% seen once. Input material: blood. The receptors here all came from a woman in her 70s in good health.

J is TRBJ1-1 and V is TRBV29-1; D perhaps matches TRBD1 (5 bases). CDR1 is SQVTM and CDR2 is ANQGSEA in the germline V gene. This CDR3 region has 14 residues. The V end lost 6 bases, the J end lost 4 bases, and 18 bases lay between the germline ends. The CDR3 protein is CSVYPFVQGTEAFF. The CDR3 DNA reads TGCAGCGTATACCCCTTTGTCCAGGGCACTGAAGCTTTCTTT.

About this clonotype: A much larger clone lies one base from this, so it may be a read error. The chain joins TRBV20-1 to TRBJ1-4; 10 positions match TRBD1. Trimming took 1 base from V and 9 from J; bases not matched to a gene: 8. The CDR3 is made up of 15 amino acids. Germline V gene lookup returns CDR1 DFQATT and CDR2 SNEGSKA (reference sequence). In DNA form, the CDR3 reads TGCAGTGCTAGAGCTACCGGGACAGGGGCCAAAAAACTGTTTTTT. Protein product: CSARATGTGAKKLFF.

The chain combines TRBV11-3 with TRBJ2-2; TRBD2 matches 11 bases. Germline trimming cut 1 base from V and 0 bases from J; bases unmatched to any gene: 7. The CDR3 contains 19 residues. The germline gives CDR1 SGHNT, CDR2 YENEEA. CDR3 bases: TGTGCCAGCAGCTTAGGAGGTGGGGGACTAGCGGCGAACACCGGGGAGCTGTTTTTT. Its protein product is CASSLGGGGLAANTGELFF. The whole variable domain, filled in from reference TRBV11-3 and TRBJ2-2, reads EAGVVQSPRYKIIEKKQPVAFWCNPISGHNTLYWYLQNLGQGPELLIRYENEEAVDDSQLPKDRFSAERLKGVDSTLKIQPAELGDSAVYLCASSLGGGGLAANTGELFFGEGSRLTVL.

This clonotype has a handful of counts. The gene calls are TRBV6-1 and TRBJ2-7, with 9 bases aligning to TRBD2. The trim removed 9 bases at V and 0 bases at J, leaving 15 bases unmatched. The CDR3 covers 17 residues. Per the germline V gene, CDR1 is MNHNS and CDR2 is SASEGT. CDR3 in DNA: TGTGCCAGTCCTCAGCGGGAGGTCCCGACTAGCTCCTACGAGCAGTACTTC. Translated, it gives CASPQREVPTSSYEQYF.

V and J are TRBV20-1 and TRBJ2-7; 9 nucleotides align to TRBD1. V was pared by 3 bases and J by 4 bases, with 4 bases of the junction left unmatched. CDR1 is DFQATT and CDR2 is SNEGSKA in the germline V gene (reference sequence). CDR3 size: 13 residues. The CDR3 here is CSASLGTGYEQYF. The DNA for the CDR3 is TGCAGTGCTAGCCTCGGGACAGGGTACGAGCAGTACTTC.

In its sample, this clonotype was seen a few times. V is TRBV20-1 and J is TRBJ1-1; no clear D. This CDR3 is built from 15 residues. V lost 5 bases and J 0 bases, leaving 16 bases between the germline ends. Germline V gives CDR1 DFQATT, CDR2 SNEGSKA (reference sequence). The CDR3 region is CSAPDLGRMNTEAFF. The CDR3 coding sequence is TGCAGTGCTCCCGATCTAGGGCGGATGAACACTGAAGCTTTCTTT.

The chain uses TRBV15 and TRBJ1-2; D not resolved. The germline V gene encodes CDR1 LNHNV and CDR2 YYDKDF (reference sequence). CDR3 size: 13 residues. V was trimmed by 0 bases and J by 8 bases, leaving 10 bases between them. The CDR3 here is CATSRDRVLGYTF. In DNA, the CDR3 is TGTGCCACCAGCAGAGATCGGGTTTTGGGCTACACCTTC.

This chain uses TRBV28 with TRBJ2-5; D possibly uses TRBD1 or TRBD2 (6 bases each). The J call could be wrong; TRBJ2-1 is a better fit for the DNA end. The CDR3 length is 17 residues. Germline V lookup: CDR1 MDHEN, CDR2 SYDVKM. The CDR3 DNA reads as TGTGCCAGCAGTCCACACGAGGGGGGACACAAATACAATGAGCAGTTCTTC. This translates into CASSPHEGGHKYNEQFF.

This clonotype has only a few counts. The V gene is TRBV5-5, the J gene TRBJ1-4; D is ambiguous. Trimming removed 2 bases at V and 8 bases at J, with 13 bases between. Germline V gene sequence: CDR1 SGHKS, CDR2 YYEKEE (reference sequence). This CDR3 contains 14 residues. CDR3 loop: CASSFSRTEEKLFF. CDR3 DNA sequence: TGTGCCAGCAGCTTTTCTCGTACGGAAGAAAAACTGTTTTTT.

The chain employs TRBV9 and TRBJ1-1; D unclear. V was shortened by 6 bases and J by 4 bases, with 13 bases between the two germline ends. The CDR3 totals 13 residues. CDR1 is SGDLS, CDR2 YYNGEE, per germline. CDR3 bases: TGTGCCAGCACTCGCTCCCCGGGCACTGAAGCTTTCTTT. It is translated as CASTRSPGTEAFF.

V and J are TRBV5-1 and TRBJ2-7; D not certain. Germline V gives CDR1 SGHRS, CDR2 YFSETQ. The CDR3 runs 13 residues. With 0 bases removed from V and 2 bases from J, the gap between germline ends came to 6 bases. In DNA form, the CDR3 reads TGCGCCAGCAGCTTGGCGCGGACCTACGAGCAGTACTTC. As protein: CASSLARTYEQYF.

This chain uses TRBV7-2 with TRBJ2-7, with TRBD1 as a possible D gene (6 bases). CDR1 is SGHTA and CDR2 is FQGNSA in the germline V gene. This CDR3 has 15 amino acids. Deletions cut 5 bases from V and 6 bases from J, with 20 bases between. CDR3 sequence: CASSRQDPRRGEQYF. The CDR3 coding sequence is TGTGCCAGCAGCAGACAGGATCCAAGACGAGGCGAGCAGTACTTC.

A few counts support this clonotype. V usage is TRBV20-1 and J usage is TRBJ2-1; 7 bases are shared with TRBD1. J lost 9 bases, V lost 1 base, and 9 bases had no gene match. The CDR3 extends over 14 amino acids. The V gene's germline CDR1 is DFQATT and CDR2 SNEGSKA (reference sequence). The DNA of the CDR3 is TGCAGTGCTAGAGCTAGGACAGGTAGAGGTGAGCAGTTCTTC. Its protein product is CSARARTGRGEQFF.

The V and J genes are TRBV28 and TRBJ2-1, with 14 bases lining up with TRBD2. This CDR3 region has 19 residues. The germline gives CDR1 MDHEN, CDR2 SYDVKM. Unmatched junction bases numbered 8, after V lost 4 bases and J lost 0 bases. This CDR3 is CASSSTSGRVGHSYNEQFF. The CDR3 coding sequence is TGTGCCAGCAGTTCGACTAGCGGGAGGGTGGGCCACTCCTACAATGAGCAGTTCTTC.

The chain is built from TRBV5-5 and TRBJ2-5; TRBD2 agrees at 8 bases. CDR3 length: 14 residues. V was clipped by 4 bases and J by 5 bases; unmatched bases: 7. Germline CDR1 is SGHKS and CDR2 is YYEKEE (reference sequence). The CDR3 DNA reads TGTGCCAGCAGCGGTTTTTCGGGGGGGGAGACCCAGTACTTC. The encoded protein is CASSGFSGGETQYF. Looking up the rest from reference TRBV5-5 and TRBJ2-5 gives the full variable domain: DAGVTQSPTHLIKTRGQQVTLRCSPISGHKSVSWYQQVLGQGPQFIFQYYEKEERGRGNFPDRFSARQFPNYSSELNVNALLLGDSALYLCASSGFSGGETQYFGPGTRLLVL.

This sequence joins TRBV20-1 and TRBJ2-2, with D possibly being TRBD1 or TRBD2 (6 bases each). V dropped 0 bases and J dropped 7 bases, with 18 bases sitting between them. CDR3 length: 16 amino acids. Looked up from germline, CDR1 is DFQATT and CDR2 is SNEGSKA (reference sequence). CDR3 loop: CSARDWGAPDGGELFF. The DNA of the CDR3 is TGCAGTGCTAGAGATTGGGGGGCCCCTGACGGCGGGGAGCTGTTTTTT.

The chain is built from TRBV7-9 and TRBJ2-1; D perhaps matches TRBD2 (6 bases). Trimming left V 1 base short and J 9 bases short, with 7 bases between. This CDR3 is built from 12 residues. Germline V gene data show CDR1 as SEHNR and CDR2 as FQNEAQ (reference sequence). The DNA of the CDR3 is TGTGCCAGCAGCTTAGTCGGGGGTGAGCAGTTCTTC. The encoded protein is CASSLVGGEQFF.

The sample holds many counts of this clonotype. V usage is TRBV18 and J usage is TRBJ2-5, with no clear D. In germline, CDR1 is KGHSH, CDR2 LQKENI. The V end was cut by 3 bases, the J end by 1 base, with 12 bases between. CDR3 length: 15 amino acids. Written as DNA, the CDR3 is TGTGCCAGCTCACCTCCCCCCCCACTCCAAGAGACCCAGTACTTC. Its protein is CASSPPPPLQETQYF.

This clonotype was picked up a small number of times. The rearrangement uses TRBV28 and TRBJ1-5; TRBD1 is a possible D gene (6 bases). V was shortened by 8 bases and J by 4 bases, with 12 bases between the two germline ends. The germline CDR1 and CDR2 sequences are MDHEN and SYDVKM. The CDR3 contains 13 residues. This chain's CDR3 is CASWRGANQPQHF. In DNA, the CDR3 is TGTGCCAGCTGGAGGGGGGCTAATCAGCCCCAGCATTTT.

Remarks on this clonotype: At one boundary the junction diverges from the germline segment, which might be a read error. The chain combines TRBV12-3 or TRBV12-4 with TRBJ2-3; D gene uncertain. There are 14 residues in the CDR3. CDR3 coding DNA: TGTGCCTGCAGTTTCCGAGCGAGAGGTGATACGCAGTATTTT. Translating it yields CACSFRARGDTQYF.

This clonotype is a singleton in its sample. CDR3 coding DNA: TGTGCCAGCAGTGAGCTGGGGGAGGCAGATACGCAGTATTTT. It encodes CASSELGEADTQYF. The chain has TRBV25-1 and TRBJ2-3, with D perhaps matching TRBD2 (6 bases). Germline CDR1 and CDR2: MGHDK and SYGVNS. The CDR3 has 14 residues. V gave up 3 bases and J gave up 4 bases, with 11 bases separating them.

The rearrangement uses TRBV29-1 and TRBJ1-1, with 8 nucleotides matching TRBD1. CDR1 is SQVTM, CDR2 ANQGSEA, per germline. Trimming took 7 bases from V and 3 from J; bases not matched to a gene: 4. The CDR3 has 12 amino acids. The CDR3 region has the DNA TGCAGCGCAGGACAGGGCGACACTGAAGCTTTCTTT. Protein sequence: CSAGQGDTEAFF.

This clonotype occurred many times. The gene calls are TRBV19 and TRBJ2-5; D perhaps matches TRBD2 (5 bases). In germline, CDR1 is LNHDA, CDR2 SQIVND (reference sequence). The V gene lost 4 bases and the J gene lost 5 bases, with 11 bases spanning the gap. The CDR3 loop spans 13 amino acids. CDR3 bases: TGTGCCAGTAGTACCACTAGTATGGAGACCCAGTACTTC. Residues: CASSTTSMETQYF.

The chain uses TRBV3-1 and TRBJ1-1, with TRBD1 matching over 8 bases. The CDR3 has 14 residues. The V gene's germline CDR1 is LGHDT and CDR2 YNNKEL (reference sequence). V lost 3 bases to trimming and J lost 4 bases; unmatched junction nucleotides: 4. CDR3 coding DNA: TGTGCCAGCAGCCAGGACAGGGTTTCCACTGAAGCTTTCTTT. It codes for CASSQDRVSTEAFF.

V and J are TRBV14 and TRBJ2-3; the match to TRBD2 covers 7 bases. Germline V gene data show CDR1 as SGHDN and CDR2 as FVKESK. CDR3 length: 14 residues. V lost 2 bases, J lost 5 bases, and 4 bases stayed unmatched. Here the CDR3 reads CASSQSLAVDTQYF. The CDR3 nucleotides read TGTGCCAGCAGCCAAAGTCTAGCGGTAGATACGCAGTATTTT.

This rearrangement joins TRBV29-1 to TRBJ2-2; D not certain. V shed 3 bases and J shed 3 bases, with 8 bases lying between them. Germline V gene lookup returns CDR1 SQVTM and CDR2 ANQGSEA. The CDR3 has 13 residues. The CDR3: CSVDFVDTGELFF. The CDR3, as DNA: TGCAGCGTTGATTTCGTAGACACCGGGGAGCTGTTTTTT.